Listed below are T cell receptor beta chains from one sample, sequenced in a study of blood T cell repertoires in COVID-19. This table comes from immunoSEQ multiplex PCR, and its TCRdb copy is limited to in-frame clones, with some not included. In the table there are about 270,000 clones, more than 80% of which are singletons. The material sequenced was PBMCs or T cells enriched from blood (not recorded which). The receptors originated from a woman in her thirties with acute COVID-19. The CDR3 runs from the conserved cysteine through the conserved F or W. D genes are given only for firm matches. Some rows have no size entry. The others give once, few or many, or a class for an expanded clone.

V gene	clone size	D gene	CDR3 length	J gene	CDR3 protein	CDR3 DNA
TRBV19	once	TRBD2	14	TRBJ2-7	CASSILAGGFEQYF	TGTGCCAGTAGTATACTAGCGGGAGGATTCGAGCAGTACTTC
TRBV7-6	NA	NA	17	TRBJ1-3	CASSLSIGEITSSTIYF	TGTGCCAGCAGCTTATCCATTGGAGAGATAACGTCGAGCACCATATATTTT
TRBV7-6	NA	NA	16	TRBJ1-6	CASSSMEVGHNSPLHF	TGTGCCAGCAGCTCAATGGAGGTCGGGCATAATTCACCCCTCCACTTT
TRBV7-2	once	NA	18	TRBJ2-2	CASRTVSGGTVNTGELFF	TGTGCCAGCAGAACCGTTAGTGGGGGGACAGTGAACACCGGGGAGCTGTTTTTT
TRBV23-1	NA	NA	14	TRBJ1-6	CASSQSGRNSPLHF	TGCGCCAGCAGTCAATCGGGCAGGAATTCACCCCTCCACTTT
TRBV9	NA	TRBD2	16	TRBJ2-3	CASSVGTSGSQDTQYF	TGTGCCAGCAGCGTGGGGACTAGCGGGAGTCAAGATACGCAGTATTTT
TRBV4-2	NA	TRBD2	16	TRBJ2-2	CASSQALATNTGELFF	TGTGCCAGCAGCCAAGCACTAGCGACGAACACCGGGGAGCTGTTTTTT
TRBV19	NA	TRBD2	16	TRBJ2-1	CASSGTSGSTYNEQFF	TGTGCCAGTAGTGGGACTAGCGGGAGTACCTACAATGAGCAGTTCTTC
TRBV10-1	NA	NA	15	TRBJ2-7	CASSDTTGNRYEQYF	TGCGCCAGCAGTGATACGACAGGCAATCGGTACGAGCAGTACTTC
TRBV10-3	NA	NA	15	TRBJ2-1	CAISESVGSLNEQFF	TGTGCCATCAGTGAGTCGGTGGGGAGCCTGAATGAGCAGTTCTTC
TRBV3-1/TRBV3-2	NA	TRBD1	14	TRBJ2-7	CASSQIGTAYEQYF	TGTGCCAGCAGCCAGATCGGGACAGCCTACGAGCAGTACTTC
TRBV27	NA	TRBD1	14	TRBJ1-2	CASNLGQGVGGYTF	TGTGCCAGCAACTTGGGACAGGGAGTAGGCGGCTACACCTTC
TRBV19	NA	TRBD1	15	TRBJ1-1	CASSTGQGTNTEAFF	TGTGCCAGTAGTACAGGACAGGGGACGAACACTGAAGCTTTCTTT
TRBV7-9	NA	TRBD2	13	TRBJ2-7	CASSILAGGEQYF	TGTGCCAGCAGCATACTAGCGGGAGGCGAGCAGTACTTC
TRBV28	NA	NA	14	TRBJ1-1	CASIKGGADTEAFF	TGTGCCAGCATAAAAGGGGGGGCCGACACTGAAGCTTTCTTT
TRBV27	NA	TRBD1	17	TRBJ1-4	CASARDRGVVSDEKLFF	TGTGCCAGCGCCCGGGACAGGGGTGTGGTATCGGATGAAAAACTGTTTTTT
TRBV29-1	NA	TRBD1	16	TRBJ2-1	CSVEPTGVGSDNEQFF	TGCAGCGTTGAGCCGACAGGGGTAGGGAGTGACAATGAGCAGTTCTTC
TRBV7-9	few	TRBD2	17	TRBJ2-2	CASSLAPSGRIPGELFF	TGTGCCAGCAGCTTAGCGCCCAGCGGGAGAATCCCCGGGGAGCTGTTTTTT
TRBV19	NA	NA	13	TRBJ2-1	CASSWGLYNEQFF	TGTGCCAGTAGTTGGGGGCTCTACAATGAGCAGTTCTTC
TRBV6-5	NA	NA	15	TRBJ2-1	CASIPRQGGHNEQFF	TGTGCCAGCATCCCGAGGCAGGGAGGTCACAATGAGCAGTTCTTC
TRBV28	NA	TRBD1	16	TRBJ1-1	CASSLLPGQGDTEAFF	TGTGCCAGCAGTTTACTCCCGGGACAGGGGGACACTGAAGCTTTCTTT
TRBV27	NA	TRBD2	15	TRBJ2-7	CASSLFAGGAYEQYF	TGTGCCAGCAGTTTATTCGCGGGAGGGGCCTACGAGCAGTACTTC
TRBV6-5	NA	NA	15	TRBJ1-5	CASSYSTGNNQPQHF	TGTGCCAGCAGTTACTCGACGGGAAACAATCAGCCCCAGCATTTT
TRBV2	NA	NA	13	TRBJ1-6	CASKTGLNSPLHF	TGTGCCAGCAAAACAGGGCTTAATTCACCCCTCCACTTT
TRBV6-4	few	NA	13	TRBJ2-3	CASSESDTDTQYF	TGTGCCAGCAGTGAATCAGACACAGATACGCAGTATTTT
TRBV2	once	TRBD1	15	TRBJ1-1	CASSGTGGMNTEAFF	TGTGCCAGCAGTGGAACAGGGGGCATGAACACTGAAGCTTTCTTT
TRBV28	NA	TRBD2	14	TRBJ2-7	CASSISGSEYEQYF	TGTGCCAGCAGTATTAGCGGGAGTGAGTACGAGCAGTACTTC
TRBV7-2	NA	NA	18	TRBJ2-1	CASSFDVTGRSSYNEQFF	TGTGCCAGCAGCTTCGACGTCACTGGCCGGAGCTCCTACAATGAGCAGTTCTTC
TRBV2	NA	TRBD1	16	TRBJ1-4	CASSGGQGATNEKLFF	TGTGCCAGCAGTGGGGGACAGGGGGCAACTAATGAAAAACTGTTTTTT
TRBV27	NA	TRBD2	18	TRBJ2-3	CASRQGGLAGGPTDTQYF	TGTGCCAGCAGACAAGGGGGACTAGCGGGAGGGCCTACAGATACGCAGTATTTT
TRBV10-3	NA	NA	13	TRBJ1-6	CATTGGRDSPLHF	TGTGCCACGACCGGGGGGAGGGATTCACCCCTCCACTTT
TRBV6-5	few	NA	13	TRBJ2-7	CASSYRHSYEQYF	TGTGCCAGCAGTTACAGACATTCCTACGAGCAGTACTTC
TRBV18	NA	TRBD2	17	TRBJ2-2	CASSPQGLAGSTGELFF	TGTGCCAGCTCACCCCAAGGACTAGCGGGAAGCACCGGGGAGCTGTTTTTT
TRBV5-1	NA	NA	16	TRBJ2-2	CASSGGTGLNTGELFF	TGCGCCAGCAGCGGAGGAACGGGACTTAACACCGGGGAGCTGTTTTTT
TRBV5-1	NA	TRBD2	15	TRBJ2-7	CASSLRSSGYYEQYF	TGCGCCAGCAGCTTGAGGTCTAGCGGGTACTACGAGCAGTACTTC
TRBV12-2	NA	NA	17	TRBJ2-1	CASRLGQWTSLDDEQFF	TGTGCAAGTCGCTTGGGTCAGTGGACTAGCTTAGACGATGAGCAGTTCTTC
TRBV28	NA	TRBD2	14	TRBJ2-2	CASGWEGRTGELFF	TGTGCCAGCGGGTGGGAGGGCCGTACCGGGGAGCTGTTTTTT
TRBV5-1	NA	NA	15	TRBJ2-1	CASSLNRPTYNEQFF	TGCGCCAGCAGCTTGAACAGGCCAACCTACAATGAGCAGTTCTTC
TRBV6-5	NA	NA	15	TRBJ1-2	CASSYQSAGNYGHTF	TGTGCCAGCAGTTACCAAAGTGCGGGTAACTATGGCCACACCTTC
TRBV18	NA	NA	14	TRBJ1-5	CASSQEQGNQPQHF	TGTGCCAGCTCACAAGAACAGGGTAATCAGCCCCAGCATTTT
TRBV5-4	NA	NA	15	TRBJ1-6	CASSWGLDRQSPLHF	TGTGCCAGCAGCTGGGGACTTGACAGACAGTCACCCCTCCACTTT
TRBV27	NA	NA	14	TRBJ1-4	CASRLLAANEKLFF	TGTGCCAGCAGGCTCCTCGCGGCTAATGAAAAACTGTTTTTT
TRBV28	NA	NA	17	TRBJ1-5	CASSLTFRDFEAQPQHF	TGTGCCAGCAGTCTGACCTTCCGGGACTTTGAGGCTCAGCCCCAGCATTTT
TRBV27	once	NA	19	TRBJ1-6	CASSLSPYTGSSVYSPLHF	TGTGCCAGCAGTTTATCGCCCTACACCGGGAGTTCAGTATATTCACCCCTCCACTTT
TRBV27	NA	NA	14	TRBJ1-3	CASSLRFSGNTIYF	TGTGCCAGCAGTTTACGGTTCTCTGGAAACACCATATATTTT
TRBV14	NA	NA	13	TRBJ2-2	CASSHYGAGELFF	TGTGCCAGCAGCCACTACGGAGCCGGGGAGCTGTTTTTT
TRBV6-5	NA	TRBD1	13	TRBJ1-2	CASSYAQGLGYTF	TGTGCCAGCAGTTACGCACAGGGGTTGGGCTACACCTTC
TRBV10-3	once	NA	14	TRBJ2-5	CAISDPRVQETQYF	TGTGCCATCAGTGATCCTCGGGTACAAGAGACCCAGTACTTC
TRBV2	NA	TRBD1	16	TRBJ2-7	CASSEGDRQASYEQYF	TGTGCCAGCAGTGAAGGGGACAGACAGGCCTCCTACGAGCAGTACTTC
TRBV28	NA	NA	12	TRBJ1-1	CASSPTRAEAFF	TGTGCCAGCAGTCCCACTAGGGCAGAAGCTTTCTTT
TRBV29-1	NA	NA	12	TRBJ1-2	CSVFRQIGGYTF	TGCAGCGTTTTTCGACAGATAGGTGGCTACACCTTC
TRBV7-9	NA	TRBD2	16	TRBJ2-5	CASSPDLGGKQETQYF	TGTGCCAGCAGCCCAGATTTGGGAGGGAAACAAGAGACCCAGTACTTC
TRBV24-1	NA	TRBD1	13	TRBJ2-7	CATSRGQGSEQYF	TGTGCCACCAGCCGGGGACAGGGGAGCGAGCAGTACTTC